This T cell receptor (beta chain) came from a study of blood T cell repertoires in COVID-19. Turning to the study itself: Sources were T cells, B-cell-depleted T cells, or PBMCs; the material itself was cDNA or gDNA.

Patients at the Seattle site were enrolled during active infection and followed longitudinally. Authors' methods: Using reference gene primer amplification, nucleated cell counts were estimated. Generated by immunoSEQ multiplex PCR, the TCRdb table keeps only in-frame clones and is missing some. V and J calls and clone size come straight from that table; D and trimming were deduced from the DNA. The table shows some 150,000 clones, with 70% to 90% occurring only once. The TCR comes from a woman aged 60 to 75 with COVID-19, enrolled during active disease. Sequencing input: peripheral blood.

CDR3 nucleotide sequence: TGTGCCAGCAGCCCCGGCTACGAGCAGTACTTC. Translated, it gives CASSPGYEQYF. The chain combines TRBV12-3 or TRBV12-4 with TRBJ2-7; D is uncertain. The CDR3 covers 11 residues. Trimming pared 6 bases from V and 3 bases from J, leaving 6 bases between.